This T cell receptor (beta chain) came from a study of OX40 agonist ivuxolimab in advanced cancers. The assay was immunoSEQ multiplex PCR, and TCRdb's table has in-frame clones only and misses some. This sample carries approximately 160,000 clones, 90% to 95% of them seen once, and the ten largest clones take 0.3% to 0.35%. General study results and limits: Average numbers of expanded clones were greater in CD8+ T cells than in CD4+.

On this clone: Antigen unknown.

Source: CD4+ or CD8+ T cells sorted from blood, taken in a trial of the OX40 agonist ivuxolimab. The origin of this receptor is an adult with an advanced solid tumor such as melanoma, head and neck, liver or kidney cancer.

In DNA, the CDR3 is TGCGCCAGCAGCCAGATCGGACAGGGGTCCGGGGAGCTGTTTTTT. Translation: CASSQIGQGSGELFF. The chain is built from TRBV5-1 and TRBJ2-2; 9 bases fit TRBD1. V was clipped by 4 bases and J by 6 bases; unmatched bases: 7. Germline V lookup: CDR1 SGHRS, CDR2 YFSETQ. This CDR3 has 15 residues.